The clone carrying this T cell receptor beta chain was detected only a few times. These data come from a study of CD8+ T cells in alopecia areata. Indicated treatment: oral pan-JAK inhibitor, 5-10 mg twice daily. CDR1 is SGHVS and CDR2 is FNYEAQ in the germline V gene. The CDR3 contains 14 residues. Trimming removed 3 bases at V and 5 bases at J, with 12 bases between. cDNA reverse transcribed from extracted RNA served as the sequencing template. Assay: immunoSEQ multiplex PCR; the TCRdb copy retains only in-frame clones and omits some. The table has 170,000 or so clones, roughly 64% seen once. The genes are TRBV7-6 and TRBJ2-3, with D uncertain. This material consisted of CD8+ T cells sorted from blood, taken at week 24, from a patient treated with tofacitinib. The sequence came from a human donor with alopecia areata. CDR3 DNA: TGTGCCAGCAGCTTTAGTGGGGTAGGAGATACGCAGTATTTT. Amino acids: CASSFSGVGDTQYF.